The clone carrying this T cell receptor (beta chain) was seen many times. Its antigen is not known. TCRdb recomputed calls from the 5' RACE reads with MiXCR, one row per CDR3 protein. The data show hundreds of thousands of distinct CDR3 sequences, less than 25% seen once. Trimming cost V 4 bases and J 6 bases, with 19 bases left between them. Germline loops: CDR1 SGHRS, CDR2 YFSETQ. The CDR3 consists of 15 residues. This record comes from a study of T-cell memory formation after mild COVID-19. Findings and limits, study-wide: Confirmation was lacking for SARS-CoV-2 specificity of second-wave clones that peaked on day 37. The finding that pre-infection memory included some responding clones suggested that cross-reactive memory joined.

This TCR was recovered from an adult woman who had mild COVID-19 (a few samples of this study predate the infection). Cell type and time point are not known. This chain connects TRBV5-1 to TRBJ1-2; D possibly corresponds to TRBD1 (5 bases). The sample consisted of PBMCs or a T cell subset sorted from them (not recorded which). CDR3 loop: CASSKEVEGPNGYTF. CDR3 bases: TGCGCCAGCAGCAAGGAAGTGGAGGGACCCAATGGCTACACCTTC.